The entry below gives a single T cell receptor beta chain sequence along with its context. The data were taken from a study of blood T cell repertoires in COVID-19. The CDR3 runs 14 residues. V lost 3 bases and J lost 9, with 15 bases in between. Germline-derived CDR1 and CDR2 are DFQATT and SNEGSKA (reference sequence). Libraries were prepared by immunoSEQ multiplex PCR; TCRdb keeps only in-frame clonotypes and omits some of them. The sample yields approximately 140,000 clones, about 85% seen once. The sequenced sample was peripheral blood. This TCR was sampled from an older woman with active or convalescent COVID-19. The chain recombines TRBV20-1 with TRBJ1-6, with D perhaps TRBD1 (5 bases). CDR3 sequence (DNA): TGCAGTGCTAGTCCAGACGGGGGAGTTTCACCCCTCCACTTT. Its protein is CSASPDGGVSPLHF.